Listed below are T cell receptor beta chains from one sample, sequenced in a study of T cell repertoires in cytomegalovirus infection. One entry per CDR3 protein results from TCRdb running MiXCR on the reads. This repertoire shows nearly 450,000 distinct CDR3 sequences, roughly a third found once; its top ten account for roughly 15%. Sequencing input: PBMCs. The receptors originated from a human donor in good health (CMV status not recorded). Some clones in this sample may be carry-over from other donors' samples. The CDR3 runs from the conserved cysteine through the conserved F or W. D genes are given only for firm matches. Size values are once, few and many counts, or a class for expanded clones, and some rows have none.

v_call	d_call	j_call	clone_size	cdr3_aa	cdr3_nt
TRBV7-9	-	TRBJ2-3	few	CASSPDRSTDTQYF	TGTGCCAGCAGCCCCGACAGAAGCACAGATACGCAGTATTTT
TRBV7-6	-	TRBJ2-3	-	CASSLGHGKTRADTQYF	TGTGCCAGCAGCTTAGGTCACGGGAAAACCAGGGCAGATACGCAGTATTTT
TRBV7-6	-	TRBJ2-4	many	CASSLADSGLAKNIQYF	TGTGCCAGCAGCTTAGCGGACAGCGGCTTAGCCAAAAACATTCAGTACTTC
TRBV2	-	TRBJ1-5	-	CASSEWSVNQPQHF	TGTGCCAGCAGTGAATGGTCAGTCAATCAGCCCCAGCATTTT
TRBV6-2/TRBV6-3	-	TRBJ1-3	-	CASQTGRTISGNTIYF	TGTGCCAGCCAGACGGGACGGACAATTTCTGGAAACACCATATATTTT
TRBV7-2	TRBD1	TRBJ1-2	many	CASSRRGRSTNYGYTF	TGTGCCAGCAGCCGCAGGGGGCGATCAACTAACTATGGCTACACCTTC
TRBV4-1	-	TRBJ1-1	-	CASSQDLGMGAFF	TGCGCCAGCAGCCAAGATCTGGGGATGGGAGCTTTCTTT
TRBV7-9	-	TRBJ1-4	-	CASSLRDKGRVSEKLFF	TGTGCCAGCAGCCTGAGGGACAAGGGGCGAGTCAGTGAAAAACTGTTTTTT
TRBV7-9	-	TRBJ1-4	-	CASSSERKARSEKLFF	TGTGCCAGCAGCTCCGAAAGGAAGGCTCGAAGTGAAAAACTGTTTTTT
TRBV6-5	TRBD1	TRBJ1-5	-	CASSPLTGGGQPQHF	TGTGCCAGCAGTCCCCTTACAGGGGGCGGGCAGCCCCAGCATTTT
TRBV20-1	-	TRBJ1-1	-	CSARVRGAFF	TGCAGTGCTAGAGTAAGAGGAGCTTTCTTT
TRBV20-1	-	TRBJ1-1	few	CSAPPPDSHYTFF	TGCAGTGCTCCCCCCCCGGACAGCCACTATACTTTCTTT
TRBV6-2/TRBV6-3	-	TRBJ2-7	-	CASSYTVWEQYF	TGTGCCAGCAGTTACACCGTCTGGGAGCAGTACTTC
TRBV6-2/TRBV6-3	-	TRBJ1-2	-	CASRMFEWWGDRSYTF	TGTGCCAGCAGGATGTTCGAATGGTGGGGGGACCGCAGCTACACCTTC
TRBV15	TRBD2	TRBJ2-3	few	CATSRELVSDASGTTDTQYF	TGTGCCACCAGCAGAGAATTAGTATCAGACGCTAGCGGTACCACAGATACGCAGTATTTT
TRBV24-1	TRBD2	TRBJ2-3	many	CATSDATSLDTQYF	TGTGCCACCAGTGATGCGACTAGCCTAGATACGCAGTATTTT
TRBV6-1	-	TRBJ2-7	-	CASSSGPYLYEQYF	TGTGCCAGCAGTTCCGGGCCGTATCTCTACGAGCAGTACTTC
TRBV7-2	-	TRBJ1-3	-	CASSSRISPVGNTIYF	TGTGCCAGCAGCTCGAGGATAAGTCCCGTTGGAAACACCATATATTTT
TRBV5-1	-	TRBJ2-3	-	CASSLAPGASTDTQYF	TGCGCCAGCAGCTTGGCACCGGGGGCTTCGACAGATACGCAGTATTTT
TRBV27	-	TRBJ2-3	-	CASSLRLAEDLGTDTQYF	TGTGCCAGCAGTTTAAGGTTAGCCGAGGACTTAGGTACAGATACGCAGTATTTT
TRBV12-3/TRBV12-4	-	TRBJ1-1	-	CASRRWTVSNTEAFF	TGTGCCAGCAGGCGTTGGACCGTCTCGAACACTGAAGCTTTCTTT
TRBV5-3	-	TRBJ1-6	-	CASSIRQTELYNSPLHF	TGTGCCAGCAGCATCCGACAGACGGAACTCTATAATTCACCCCTCCACTTT
TRBV6-8	-	TRBJ2-3	-	CASSYGAGRDTQYF	TGTGCCAGCAGTTACGGGGCAGGGAGGGATACGCAGTATTTT
TRBV7-2	-	TRBJ2-1	-	CASSLVAGLEQFF	TGTGCCAGCAGCTTAGTGGCCGGATTAGAGCAGTTCTTC
TRBV28	TRBD1	TRBJ1-4	many	CASTDRGQANEKLFF	TGTGCCAGCACTGACAGGGGGCAGGCTAATGAAAAACTGTTTTTT
TRBV14	-	TRBJ2-3	few	CASSLRGGWTDTQYF	TGTGCCAGCAGCCTGCGGGGTGGTTGGACAGATACGCAGTATTTT
TRBV12-3/TRBV12-4	-	TRBJ1-5	-	CASSSDGPYQPQHF	TGTGCCAGCAGTTCGGACGGACCATATCAGCCCCAGCATTTT